This TCR beta chain was profiled in a study of cytomegalovirus exposure and HLA in healthy donors. Trimming shortened V by 4 bases and J by 4 bases, and 19 bases separated the two germline ends. The CDR3 has 16 amino acids. The germline V gene encodes CDR1 SGHVS and CDR2 FNYEAQ. Use of 60 Vbeta and 13 Jbeta primers characterized the PCR. The method was immunoSEQ multiplex PCR; TCRdb's version includes in-frame clones alone and lacks a portion of them. This sample carries some 200,000 clones, 82% of them seen once, and the ten largest clones take about 0.1%. Sequencing used PBMCs. This chain links TRBV7-6 with TRBJ1-1; tentatively, D is TRBD1 (5 bases). This receptor was taken from a boy younger than 10 in good health and CMV-seronegative. CDR3 in amino acids: CASSSRGGAVFTEAFF. CDR3 bases: TGTGCCAGCAGCTCGCGTGGAGGGGCAGTTTTCACTGAAGCTTTCTTT. Supplemented by reference TRBV7-6 and TRBJ1-1, the full variable domain reads GAGVSQSPRYKVTKRGQDVALRCDPISGHVSLYWYRQALGQGPEFLTYFNYEAQQDKSGLPNDRFSAERPEGSISTLTIQRTEQRDSAMYRCASSSRGGAVFTEAFFGQGTRLTVV.